This paragraph covers one T cell receptor (beta chain) sequence. Its antigen is currently unknown. The J segment lost 5 bases and the V segment lost 3 bases, leaving 6 bases of the junction unmatched. The CDR3 spans 15 residues. Germline CDR1 is SGHTA and CDR2 is FQGNSA. The sample is drawn from a study of cytomegalovirus exposure and HLA in healthy donors. Use of 60 Vbeta and 13 Jbeta primers characterized the PCR. Repertoires were generated with immunoSEQ multiplex PCR, while TCRdb's copy carries only in-frame clones and drops some. The data contain about 97,000 clones, around 77% of them seen just once; the ten biggest clones take up roughly 9.1%. Notes on the study in general: A reported reduction in N-insertions relative to the approximately 670-donor mean was seen in an Asian-associated ancestry cluster in a later analysis.

This rearrangement joins TRBV7-2 to TRBJ2-5, with TRBD2 matching 10 bases. Sequencing was done on a sample of PBMCs. The receptor's source is a male donor in good health and CMV-seropositive. The DNA for the CDR3 is TGTGCCAGCAGCTTCCGAGCGGGAGGGACGGAGACCCAGTACTTC. It specifies CASSFRAGGTETQYF. The complete variable domain, with remaining parts taken from reference TRBV7-2 and TRBJ2-5, reads GAGVSQSPSNKVTEKGKDVELRCDPISGHTALYWYRQSLGQGLEFLIYFQGNSAPDKSGLPSDRFSAERTGGSVSTLTIQRTQQEDSAVYLCASSFRAGGTETQYFGPGTRLLVL.